The clone carrying this T cell receptor (beta chain) was counted many times. This entry belongs to a study of identical twins. In TCRdb, the 5' RACE reads were re-called with MiXCR into one record per CDR3 protein. The sample shows roughly 570,000 distinct CDR3 sequences, just under 10% of them seen only once. These data also featured in a second study, about yellow fever vaccine responses in identical twins.

What was sequenced was PBMCs. The receptor was isolated from a woman aged 18-29 years in good health.

The CDR3 DNA reads TGTGCCAGCAGCTCCTTAGCGGGGGGGCGTGGGGACTACAATGAGCAGTTCTTC. Its protein product is CASSSLAGGRGDYNEQFF. The chain has TRBV11-1 and TRBJ2-1, with TRBD2 matching 11 bases. After removal of 4 bases from V and 3 bases from J, the junction contained 11 bases not matched to a gene. CDR1 and CDR2 (germline): SGHAT, FQDESV (reference sequence). There are 18 residues in the CDR3. Full variable domain (outside the CDR3, taken from reference TRBV11-1 and TRBJ2-1): EAEVAQSPRYKITEKSQAVAFWCDPISGHATLYWYRQILGQGPELLVQFQDESVVDDSQLPKDRFSAERLKGVDSTLKIQPAELGDSAMYLCASSSLAGGRGDYNEQFFGPGTRLTVL.